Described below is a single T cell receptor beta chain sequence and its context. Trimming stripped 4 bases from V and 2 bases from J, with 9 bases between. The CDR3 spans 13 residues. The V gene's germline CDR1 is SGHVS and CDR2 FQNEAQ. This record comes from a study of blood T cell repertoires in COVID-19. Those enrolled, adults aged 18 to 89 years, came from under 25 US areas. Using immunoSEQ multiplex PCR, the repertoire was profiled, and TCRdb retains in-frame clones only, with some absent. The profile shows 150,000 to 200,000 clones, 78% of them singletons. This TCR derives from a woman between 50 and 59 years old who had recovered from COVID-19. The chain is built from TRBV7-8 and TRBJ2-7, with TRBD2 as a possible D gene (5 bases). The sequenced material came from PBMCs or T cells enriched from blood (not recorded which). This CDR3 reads CASSWQLAYEQYF. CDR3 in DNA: TGTGCCAGCAGCTGGCAACTAGCCTACGAGCAGTACTTC.